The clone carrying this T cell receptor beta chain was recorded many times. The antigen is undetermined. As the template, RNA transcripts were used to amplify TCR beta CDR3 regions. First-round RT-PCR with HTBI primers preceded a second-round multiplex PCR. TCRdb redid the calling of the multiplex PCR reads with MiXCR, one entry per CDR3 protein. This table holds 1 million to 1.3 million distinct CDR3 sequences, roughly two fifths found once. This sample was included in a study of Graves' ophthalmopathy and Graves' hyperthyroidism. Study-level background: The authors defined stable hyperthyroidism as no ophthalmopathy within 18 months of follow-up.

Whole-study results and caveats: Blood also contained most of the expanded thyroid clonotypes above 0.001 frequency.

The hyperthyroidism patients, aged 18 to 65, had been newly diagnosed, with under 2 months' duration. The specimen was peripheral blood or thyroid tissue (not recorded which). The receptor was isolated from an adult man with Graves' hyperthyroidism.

The CDR3 DNA is TGTGCCAGCAGCCTGCGCGGGGGGAGACAGCCCCAGCATTTT. Protein product: CASSLRGGRQPQHF. The chain recombines TRBV9 with TRBJ1-5, with D maybe TRBD1 (5 bases). The CDR3 consists of 14 residues. V was cut by 4 bases and J by 7 bases, with 15 bases left in between. From germline, CDR1 is SGDLS and CDR2 YYNGEE. The full variable domain, rest sourced from reference TRBV9 and TRBJ1-5, is DSGVTQTPKHLITATGQRVTLRCSPRSGDLSVYWYQQSLDQGLQFLIQYYNGEERAKGNILERFSAQQFPDLHSELNLSSLELGDSALYFCASSLRGGRQPQHFGDGTRLSIL.